The clone carrying this TCR beta chain was counted at least ten times. This sample is part of a study of T cell changes during pregnancy in multiple sclerosis. TCRdb's copy holds only in-frame clones and misses some; the assay was immunoSEQ multiplex PCR. The sample gives 91,000 or so clones, approximately 92% of which show up once; approximately 2% is in the top ten. Germline trimming cut 0 bases from V and 6 bases from J; bases unmatched to any gene: 5. CDR3 length: 16 amino acids. Germline V lookup: CDR1 MRHNA, CDR2 SNTAGT. The rearrangement uses TRBV6-4 and TRBJ2-3; the match to TRBD2 covers 11 bases. This sequence originates from a female donor with multiple sclerosis, enrolled in a pregnancy study. The source was peripheral blood, collected after pregnancy. In DNA form, the CDR3 reads TGTGCCAGCAGTGACTCGAGTAGCGGGGGGGCCGATACGCAGTATTTT. This encodes CASSDSSSGGADTQYF.